This T cell receptor beta chain emerged from a study of blood T cell repertoires in COVID-19. Study-wide background: Sample material is recorded as cDNA or gDNA derived from T cells, B-cell-depleted T cells, or PBMCs.

Libraries were prepared by immunoSEQ multiplex PCR; TCRdb keeps only in-frame clonotypes and omits some of them. The sample has some 100,000 clones, roughly 88% seen once. The sample was peripheral blood. The receptor comes from a man over 45 with COVID-19, enrolled during active disease.

CDR3 sequence: CASSDQLRSSINYGYTF. The CDR3 bases are TGTGCCAGCAGTGACCAACTAAGGAGTTCTATCAACTATGGCTACACCTTC. The chain uses TRBV6-1 and TRBJ1-2; D unclear. The V gene's germline CDR1 is MNHNS and CDR2 SASEGT. Trimming pared 3 bases from V and 2 bases from J, leaving 19 bases between. The CDR3 covers 17 residues.